This T cell receptor beta chain is drawn from a study of blood T cells in healthy people across ages. General observations from the study: Naive and antigen-experienced cells were not separated, limiting conclusive comparison.

With a J-beta primer mix and a sample-barcoded 5' primer, a second PCR ran about 7 to 12 cycles. TCRdb re-called the 5' RACE reads with MiXCR, one entry per CDR3 protein. The table has roughly 1.6 million distinct CDR3 sequences, 34% seen once. This CDR3 has 15 residues. The V end lost 6 bases, the J end lost 2 bases, and 17 bases lay between the germline ends. With regard to this clonotype: Its antigen remains unknown.

This TCR was recovered from a woman in her twenties or thirties in good health. This chain connects TRBV12-3 or TRBV12-4 to TRBJ2-7; the D gene is possibly TRBD1 (6 bases). The sequencing sample was made of blood. CDR3 loop: CASRQGDKPTYEQYF. Written as DNA, the CDR3 is TGTGCCAGCAGACAAGGGGACAAACCAACCTACGAGCAGTACTTC.